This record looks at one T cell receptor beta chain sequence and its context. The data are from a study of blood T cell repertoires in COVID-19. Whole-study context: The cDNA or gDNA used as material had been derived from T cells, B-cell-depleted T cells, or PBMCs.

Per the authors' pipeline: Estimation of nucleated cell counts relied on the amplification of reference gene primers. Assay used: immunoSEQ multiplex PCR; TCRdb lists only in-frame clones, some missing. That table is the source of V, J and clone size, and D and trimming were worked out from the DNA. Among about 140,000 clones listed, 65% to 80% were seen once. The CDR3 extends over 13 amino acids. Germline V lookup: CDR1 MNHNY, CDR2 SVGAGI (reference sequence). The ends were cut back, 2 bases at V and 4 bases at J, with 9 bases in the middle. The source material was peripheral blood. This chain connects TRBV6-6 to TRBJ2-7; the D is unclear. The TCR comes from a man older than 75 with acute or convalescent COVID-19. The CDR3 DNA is TGTGCCAGCAGTTACGCCGACAAATACGAGCAGTACTTC. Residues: CASSYADKYEQYF.